This record concerns one T cell receptor (beta chain) sequence. Its antigen remains unknown. Molecular barcoding with unique molecular identifiers was used for the TCRbeta library. TCRdb fed the PCR reads into MiXCR, producing one record per CDR3 protein. Here the sample spans around 270,000 distinct CDR3 sequences, just over 7.5% being singletons. Germline V CDR1 and CDR2: MGHRA, YSYEKL. The CDR3 extends over 16 amino acids. After removal of 1 base from V and 3 bases from J, the junction contained 7 bases not matched to a gene. The sample originates from a study of T-cell reconstitution after alpha-beta-depleted transplantation in children. Study-level results: Where some patients showed high TCRbeta diversity at day 60, it came from recipient T cells and thymic progenitors that had survived. T-cell numbers and diversity, one year after transplant, stemmed largely from T cells that were newly produced. Alpha-beta T cells about two months after transplant reportedly derived from several hundred expanded graft clones.

The TCR sequence derives from a female patient aged 2-9 years who had a stem cell transplant for Fanconi anemia, so the T cells may come from the graft donor. Specimen: peripheral blood, collected 360 days after TCRalphabeta/CD19-depleted stem cell transplant. The chain recombines TRBV4-1 with TRBJ2-3; TRBD2 matches 7 bases. As DNA, the CDR3 is TGCGCCAGCAGCCAAGGGCTCGGGGGGATAACAGATACGCAGTATTTT. This translates into CASSQGLGGITDTQYF.